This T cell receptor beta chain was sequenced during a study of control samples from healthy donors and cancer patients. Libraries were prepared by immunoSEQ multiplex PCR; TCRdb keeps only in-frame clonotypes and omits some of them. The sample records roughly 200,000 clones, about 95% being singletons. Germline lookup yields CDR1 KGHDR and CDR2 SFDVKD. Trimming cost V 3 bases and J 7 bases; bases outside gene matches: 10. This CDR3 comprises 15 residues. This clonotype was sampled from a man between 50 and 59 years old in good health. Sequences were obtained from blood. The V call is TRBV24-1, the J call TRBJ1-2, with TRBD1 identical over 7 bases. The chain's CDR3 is CATSDRYTGEGGYTF. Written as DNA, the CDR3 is TGTGCCACCAGTGATCGATACACAGGGGAGGGTGGCTACACCTTC.